This T cell receptor beta chain stems from a study of T cells in Graves' hyperthyroidism and ophthalmopathy. Study-wide context: It was at initial diagnosis, before any treatment, that peripheral blood was collected.

In the case of this clonotype: A read error may explain this, as a much larger clone is one base away.

The CDR3 loop spans 14 amino acids. The V gene's germline CDR1 is SQVTM and CDR2 ANQGSEA. The V and J ends lost 8 bases and 8 bases, in that order; junction bases with no gene match: 15. Authors of the study amplified TCR beta CDR3 regions from RNA transcripts. The primer set for the first-round RT-PCR of the TCR CDR3 was HTBI. One entry per CDR3 protein, called by TCRdb with MiXCR from the multiplex PCR reads. Among about 330,000 distinct CDR3 sequences listed, roughly an eighth were seen once. The sample taken for sequencing was blood. This receptor was taken from a woman in her 40s with Graves' ophthalmopathy. The chain combines TRBV29-1 with TRBJ1-5, with TRBD1 matching 7 bases. CDR3 sequence (DNA): TGCAGCATTGCCGCGGGACAGCCCTTAGAGCCCCAGCATTTT. Translated: CSIAAGQPLEPQHF.